The following is a T cell receptor (beta chain) sequence with its context. Its specificity is unknown. This sample was taken from a study of shared clonotypes between healthy human individuals. Regarding the study as a whole: Generally, estimated richness proved larger in naive subsets than it did in memory subsets.

The germline V gene encodes CDR1 SGHRS and CDR2 YFSETQ. V was clipped by 4 bases and J by 6 bases; unmatched bases: 8. This CDR3 spans 15 amino acids. The assay was run at deep level. The input for sorted-subset replicate PCRs was 200 ng DNA, tens of thousands of T cell genomes. Clones were sequenced by immunoSEQ multiplex PCR, and TCRdb holds only the in-frame ones, with some missing. Among 2 million to 2.5 million clones listed, approximately 94% were seen once. V usage is TRBV5-1 and J usage is TRBJ2-1, with 9 bases that match TRBD2. What was sequenced was naive CD4+ T cells sorted from blood. Specified subset: CD45RA+ positively selected. This clonotype was sampled from a man in his late teens or twenties in good health. CDR3 coding DNA: TGCGCCAGCAGCGAATCGACTAGCGGTGGCAATGAGCAGTTCTTC. Translating it yields CASSESTSGGNEQFF.